A selection of T cell receptor beta chains follows, all from one sample in a study of blood T cell repertoires in COVID-19. Repertoires were generated with immunoSEQ multiplex PCR, while TCRdb's copy carries only in-frame clones and drops some. The data hold approximately 260,000 clones, with about 88% observed a single time. Sample: peripheral blood. Every receptor here comes from a woman in her thirties or forties who had recovered from COVID-19. CDR3s include the opening cysteine and the closing phenylalanine or tryptophan. The order of the fields is V gene, CDR3 protein.

v_gene: TRBV5-1; CDR3aa: CASSLREVGTDTQYF
v_gene: TRBV28; CDR3aa: CASRTGDRVHGYTF
v_gene: TRBV6-5; CDR3aa: CASSYTRGRGNEKLFF
v_gene: TRBV5-5; CDR3aa: CASSASGSSYNEQFF
v_gene: TRBV11-2; CDR3aa: CASSFDPGRGYTF
v_gene: TRBV7-9; CDR3aa: CASSLDSNQPQHF
v_gene: TRBV19; CDR3aa: CASSFGLAGGLSSYEQYF
v_gene: TRBV19; CDR3aa: CASRRQGEVGSPLHF
v_gene: TRBV20-1; CDR3aa: CSASSAGRSYEQYF
v_gene: TRBV9; CDR3aa: CASSVGQGALYEQYF
v_gene: TRBV30; CDR3aa: CAWTGQGGSPLHF
v_gene: TRBV25-1; CDR3aa: CASSGRQSLATNEKLFF